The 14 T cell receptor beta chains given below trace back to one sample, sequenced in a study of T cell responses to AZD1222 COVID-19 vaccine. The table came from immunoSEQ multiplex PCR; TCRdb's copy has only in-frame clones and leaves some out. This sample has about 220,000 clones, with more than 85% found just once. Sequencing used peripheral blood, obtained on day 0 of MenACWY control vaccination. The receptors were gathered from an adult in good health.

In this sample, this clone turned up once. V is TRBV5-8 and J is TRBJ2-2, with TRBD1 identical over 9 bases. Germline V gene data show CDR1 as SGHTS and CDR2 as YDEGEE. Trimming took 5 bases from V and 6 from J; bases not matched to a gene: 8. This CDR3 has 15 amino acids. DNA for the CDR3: TGTGCCAGCAGGTCCGGGACAGGGTTTTCCGGGGAGCTGTTTTTT. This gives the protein CASRSGTGFSGELFF.

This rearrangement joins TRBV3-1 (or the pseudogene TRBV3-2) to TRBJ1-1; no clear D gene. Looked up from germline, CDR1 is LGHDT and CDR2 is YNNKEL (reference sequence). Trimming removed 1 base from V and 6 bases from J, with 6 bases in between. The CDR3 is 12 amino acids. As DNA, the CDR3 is TGTGCCAGCAGCCAAGGCTGGCCTGAAGCTTTCTTT. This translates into CASSQGWPEAFF.

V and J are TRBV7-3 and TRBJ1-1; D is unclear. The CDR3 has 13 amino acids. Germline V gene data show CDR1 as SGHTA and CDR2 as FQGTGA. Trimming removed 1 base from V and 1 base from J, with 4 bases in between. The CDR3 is CASSLRRNTEAFF. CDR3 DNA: TGTGCCAGCAGCTTAAGGAGGAACACTGAAGCTTTCTTT.

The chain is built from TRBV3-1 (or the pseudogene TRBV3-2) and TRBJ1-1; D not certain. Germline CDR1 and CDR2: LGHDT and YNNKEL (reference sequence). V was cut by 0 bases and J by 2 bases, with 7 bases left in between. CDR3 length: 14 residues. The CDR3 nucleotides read TGTGCCAGCAGCCAAGATCCGTCCAACACTGAAGCTTTCTTT. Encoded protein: CASSQDPSNTEAFF.

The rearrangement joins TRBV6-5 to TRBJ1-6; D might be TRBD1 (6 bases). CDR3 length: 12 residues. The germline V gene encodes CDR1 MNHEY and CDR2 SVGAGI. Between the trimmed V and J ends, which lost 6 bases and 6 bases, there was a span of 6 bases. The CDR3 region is CASRDSNSPLHF. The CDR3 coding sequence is TGTGCCAGCAGGGACAGTAATTCACCCCTCCACTTT.

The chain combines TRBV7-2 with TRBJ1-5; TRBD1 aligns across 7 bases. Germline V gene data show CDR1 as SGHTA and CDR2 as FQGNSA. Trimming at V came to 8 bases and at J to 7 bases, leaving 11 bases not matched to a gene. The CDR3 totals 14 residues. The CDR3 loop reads CASAADRYNQPQHF. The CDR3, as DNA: TGTGCCAGCGCGGCGGACAGGTATAACCAGCCCCAGCATTTT.

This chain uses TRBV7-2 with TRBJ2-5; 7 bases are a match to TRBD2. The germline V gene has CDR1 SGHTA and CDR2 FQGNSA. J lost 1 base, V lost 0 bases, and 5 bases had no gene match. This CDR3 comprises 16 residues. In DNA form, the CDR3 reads TGTGCCAGCAGCTTAGCGCGGACTAGGGCCCAAGAGACCCAGTACTTC. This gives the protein CASSLARTRAQETQYF.

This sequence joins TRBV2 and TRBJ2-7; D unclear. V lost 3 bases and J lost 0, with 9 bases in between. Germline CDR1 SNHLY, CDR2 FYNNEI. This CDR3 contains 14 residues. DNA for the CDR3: TGTGCCAGCAGTGAGCACCAAACCTCCTACGAGCAGTACTTC. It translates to CASSEHQTSYEQYF.

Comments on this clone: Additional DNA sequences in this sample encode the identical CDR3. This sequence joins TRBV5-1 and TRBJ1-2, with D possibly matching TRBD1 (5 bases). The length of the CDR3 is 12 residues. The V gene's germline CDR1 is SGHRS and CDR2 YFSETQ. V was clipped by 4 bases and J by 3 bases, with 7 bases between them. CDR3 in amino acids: CASSPGDYGYTF. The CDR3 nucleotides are TGCGCCAGCAGCCCGGGGGACTATGGCTACACCTTC.

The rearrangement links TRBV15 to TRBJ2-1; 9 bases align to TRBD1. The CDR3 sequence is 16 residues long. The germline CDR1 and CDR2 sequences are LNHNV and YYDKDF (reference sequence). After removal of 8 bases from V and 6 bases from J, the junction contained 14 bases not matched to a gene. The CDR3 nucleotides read TGTGCCACCGAGGGGAGATGGGACAGGGTCTCCAATGAGCAGTTCTTC. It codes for CATEGRWDRVSNEQFF.

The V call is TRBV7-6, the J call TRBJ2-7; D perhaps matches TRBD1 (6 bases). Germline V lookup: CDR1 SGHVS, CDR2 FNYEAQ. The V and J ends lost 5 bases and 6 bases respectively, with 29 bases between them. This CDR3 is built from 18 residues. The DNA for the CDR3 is TGTGCCAGCAGCCGTTTAAAGTCCAGGGGTGCCAGTCCGGGCGAGCAGTACTTC. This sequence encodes CASSRLKSRGASPGEQYF.

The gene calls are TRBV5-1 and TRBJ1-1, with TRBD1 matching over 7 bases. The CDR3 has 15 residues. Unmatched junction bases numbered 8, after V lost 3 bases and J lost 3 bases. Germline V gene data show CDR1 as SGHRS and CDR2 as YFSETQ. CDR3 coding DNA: TGCGCCAGCAGCTGGTTGACAGGGAGGGACACTGAAGCTTTCTTT. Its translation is CASSWLTGRDTEAFF.

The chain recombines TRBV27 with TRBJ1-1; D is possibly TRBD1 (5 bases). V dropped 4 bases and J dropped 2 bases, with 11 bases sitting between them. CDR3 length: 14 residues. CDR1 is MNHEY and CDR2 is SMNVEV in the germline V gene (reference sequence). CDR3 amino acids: CASSSFQGNTEAFF. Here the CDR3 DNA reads TGTGCCAGCAGTTCGTTTCAGGGTAACACTGAAGCTTTCTTT.

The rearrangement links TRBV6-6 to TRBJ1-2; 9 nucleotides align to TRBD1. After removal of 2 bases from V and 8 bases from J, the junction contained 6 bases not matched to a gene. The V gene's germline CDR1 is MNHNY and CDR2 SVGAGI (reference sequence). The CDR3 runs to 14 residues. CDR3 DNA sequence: TGTGCCAGCAGTTACCGGGACAGGGATGGCGGCTACACCTTC. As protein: CASSYRDRDGGYTF.